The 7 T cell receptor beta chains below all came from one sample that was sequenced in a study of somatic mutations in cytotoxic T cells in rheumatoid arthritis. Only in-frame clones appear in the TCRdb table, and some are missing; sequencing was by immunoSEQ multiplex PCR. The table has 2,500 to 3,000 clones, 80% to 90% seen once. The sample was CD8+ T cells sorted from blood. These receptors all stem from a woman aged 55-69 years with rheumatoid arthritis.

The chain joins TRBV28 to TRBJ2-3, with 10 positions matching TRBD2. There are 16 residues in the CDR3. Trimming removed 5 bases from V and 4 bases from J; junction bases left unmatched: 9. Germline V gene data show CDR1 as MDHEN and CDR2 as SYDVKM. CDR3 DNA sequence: TGTGCCAGCAGTCCCCAAGCGGGAGGGGTTGCAGATACGCAGTATTTT. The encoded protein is CASSPQAGGVADTQYF.

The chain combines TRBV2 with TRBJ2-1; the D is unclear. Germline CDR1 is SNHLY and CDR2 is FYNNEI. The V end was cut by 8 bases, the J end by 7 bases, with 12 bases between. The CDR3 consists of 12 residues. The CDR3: CASALVNNEQFF. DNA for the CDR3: TGTGCCAGCGCGCTGGTGAATAATGAGCAGTTCTTC.

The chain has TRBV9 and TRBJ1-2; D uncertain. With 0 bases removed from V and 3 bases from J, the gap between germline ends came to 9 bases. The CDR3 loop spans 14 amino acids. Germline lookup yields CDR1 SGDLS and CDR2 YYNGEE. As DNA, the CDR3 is TGTGCCAGCAGCGTAGCCAGATCCGACTATGGCTACACCTTC. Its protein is CASSVARSDYGYTF.

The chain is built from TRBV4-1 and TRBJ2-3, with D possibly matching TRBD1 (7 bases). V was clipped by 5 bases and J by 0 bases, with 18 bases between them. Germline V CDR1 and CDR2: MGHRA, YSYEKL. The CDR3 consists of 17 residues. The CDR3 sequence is CASSTEEGQTSTDTQYF. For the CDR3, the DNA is TGCGCCAGCAGCACCGAGGAGGGACAGACTAGCACAGATACGCAGTATTTT.

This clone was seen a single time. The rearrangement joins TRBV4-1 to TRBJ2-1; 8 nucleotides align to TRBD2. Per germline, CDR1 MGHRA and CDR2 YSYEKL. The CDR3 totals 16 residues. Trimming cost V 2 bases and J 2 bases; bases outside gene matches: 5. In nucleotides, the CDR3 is TGCGCCAGCAGCCAACCCGGGACTAGTGCCTACAATGAGCAGTTCTTC. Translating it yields CASSQPGTSAYNEQFF.

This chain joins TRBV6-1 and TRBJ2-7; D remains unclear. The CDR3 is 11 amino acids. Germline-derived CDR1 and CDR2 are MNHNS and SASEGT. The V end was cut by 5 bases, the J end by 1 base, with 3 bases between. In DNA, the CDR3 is TGTGCCAGCAGTCCATCCTACGAGCAGTACTTC. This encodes CASSPSYEQYF.

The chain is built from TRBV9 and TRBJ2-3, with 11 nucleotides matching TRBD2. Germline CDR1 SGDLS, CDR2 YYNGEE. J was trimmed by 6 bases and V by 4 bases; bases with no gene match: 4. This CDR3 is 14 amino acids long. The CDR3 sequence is CASSLSGGADTQYF. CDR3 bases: TGTGCCAGCAGCCTTAGCGGGGGGGCGGATACGCAGTATTTT.